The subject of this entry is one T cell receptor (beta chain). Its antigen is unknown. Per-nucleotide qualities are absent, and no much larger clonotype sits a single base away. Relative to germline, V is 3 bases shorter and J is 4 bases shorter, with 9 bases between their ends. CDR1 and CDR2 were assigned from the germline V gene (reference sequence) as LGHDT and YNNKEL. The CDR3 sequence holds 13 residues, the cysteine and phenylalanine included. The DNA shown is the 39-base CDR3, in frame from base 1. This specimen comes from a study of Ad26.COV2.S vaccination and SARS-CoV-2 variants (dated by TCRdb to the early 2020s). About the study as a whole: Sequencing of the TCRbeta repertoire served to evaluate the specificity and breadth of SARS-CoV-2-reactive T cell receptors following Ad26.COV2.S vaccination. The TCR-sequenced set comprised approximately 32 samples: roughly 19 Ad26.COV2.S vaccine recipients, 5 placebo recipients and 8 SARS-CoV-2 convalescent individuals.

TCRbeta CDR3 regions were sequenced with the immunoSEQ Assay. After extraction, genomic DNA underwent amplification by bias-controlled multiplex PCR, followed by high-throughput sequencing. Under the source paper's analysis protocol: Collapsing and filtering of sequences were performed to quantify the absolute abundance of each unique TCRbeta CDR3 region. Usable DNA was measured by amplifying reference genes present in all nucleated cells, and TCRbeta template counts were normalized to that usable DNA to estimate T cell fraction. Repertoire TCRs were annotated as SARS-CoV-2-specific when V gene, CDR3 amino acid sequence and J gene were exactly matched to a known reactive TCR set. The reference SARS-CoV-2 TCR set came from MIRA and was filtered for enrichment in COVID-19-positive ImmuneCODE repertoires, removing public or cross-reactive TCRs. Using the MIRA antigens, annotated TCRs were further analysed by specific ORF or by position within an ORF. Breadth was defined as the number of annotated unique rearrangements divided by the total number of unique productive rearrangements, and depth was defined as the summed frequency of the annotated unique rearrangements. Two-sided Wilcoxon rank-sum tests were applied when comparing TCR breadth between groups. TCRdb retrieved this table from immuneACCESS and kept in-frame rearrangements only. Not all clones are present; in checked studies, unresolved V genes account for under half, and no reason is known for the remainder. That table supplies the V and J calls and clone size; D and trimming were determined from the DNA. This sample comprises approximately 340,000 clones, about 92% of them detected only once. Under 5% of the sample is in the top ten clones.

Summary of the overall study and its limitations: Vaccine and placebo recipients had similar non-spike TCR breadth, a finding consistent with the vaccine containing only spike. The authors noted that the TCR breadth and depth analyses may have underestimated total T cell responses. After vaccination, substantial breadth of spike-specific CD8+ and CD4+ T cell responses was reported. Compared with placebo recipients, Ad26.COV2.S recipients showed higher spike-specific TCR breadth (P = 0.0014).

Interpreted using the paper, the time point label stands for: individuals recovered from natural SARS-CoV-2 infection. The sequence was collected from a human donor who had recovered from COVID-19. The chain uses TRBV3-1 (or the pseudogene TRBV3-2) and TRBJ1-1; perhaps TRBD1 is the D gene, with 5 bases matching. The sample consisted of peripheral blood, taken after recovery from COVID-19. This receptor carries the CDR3 CASSHGASTEAFF. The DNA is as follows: TGTGCCAGCAGCCACGGGGCGAGCACTGAAGCTTTCTTT.